The 27 T cell receptor beta chains below all came from one sample that was sequenced in a study of blood T cell repertoires in COVID-19. The assay was immunoSEQ multiplex PCR, and TCRdb's table has in-frame clones only and misses some. The sample consists of fewer than 250,000 clones, just under 85% of them appearing once. The sequencing input was peripheral blood. These receptors all stem from a man aged 45-65 years with acute or convalescent COVID-19.

The chain uses TRBV5-1 and TRBJ2-7, with TRBD1 matching 9 bases. The CDR3 runs to 14 residues. V gave up 6 bases and J gave up 0 bases; unmatched junction bases: 4. The germline V gene has CDR1 SGHRS and CDR2 YFSETQ. For the CDR3, the DNA is TGCGCCAGCAAGGGACAGGGCGTCTCCTACGAGCAGTACTTC. The encoded protein is CASKGQGVSYEQYF. The variable domain in full, completed from reference TRBV5-1 and TRBJ2-7, reads KAGVTQTPRYLIKTRGQQVTLSCSPISGHRSVSWYQQTPGQGLQFLFEYFSETQRNKGNFPGRFSGRQFSNSRSEMNVSTLELGDSALYLCASKGQGVSYEQYFGPGTRLTVT.

The chain carries TRBV9 and TRBJ2-7; TRBD2 matches at 10 bases. The CDR3 consists of 13 residues. The junction had 3 bases not matched to a gene; V was cut back by 3 bases and J by 6 bases. The germline gives CDR1 SGDLS, CDR2 YYNGEE. This chain's CDR3 is CASSGTSGSEQYF. CDR3 nucleotide sequence: TGTGCCAGCAGCGGGACTAGCGGAAGCGAGCAGTACTTC.

The chain links TRBV10-1 to TRBJ2-3; 9 positions match TRBD2. Per the germline V gene, CDR1 is WNHNN and CDR2 is SYGVQD (reference sequence). With 2 bases clipped from V and 3 bases from J, the junction kept 9 bases outside the gene matches. The CDR3 contains 17 residues. This CDR3 reads CASSETRLSGRTDTQYF. The CDR3 DNA reads TGCGCCAGCAGTGAGACCCGACTTAGCGGGAGAACAGATACGCAGTATTTT.

In this sample, this clone turned up a few times. The chain is built from TRBV27 and TRBJ1-2; D is perhaps TRBD1 (5 bases). This CDR3 has 13 amino acids. CDR1 and CDR2 (germline): MNHEY, SMNVEV (reference sequence). The V end lost 5 bases, the J end lost 4 bases, and 11 bases lay between the germline ends. The CDR3 sequence is CASSEEGSYGYTF. The CDR3 region has the DNA TGTGCCAGCAGTGAGGAGGGGAGCTATGGCTACACCTTC.

The chain combines TRBV20-1 with TRBJ2-1, with 7 positions matching TRBD2. V trimming: 3 bases; J trimming: 4 bases; junction bases outside the gene matches: 9. Germline V gene lookup returns CDR1 DFQATT and CDR2 SNEGSKA (reference sequence). The CDR3 has 15 amino acids. CDR3 bases: TGCAGTGCTAGTAAGGCTGGGAGGGGATACAATGAGCAGTTCTTC. This gives the protein CSASKAGRGYNEQFF.

V is TRBV10-3 and J is TRBJ1-2, with D unclear. Trimming removed 0 bases at V and 11 bases at J, with 16 bases between. Germline lookup yields CDR1 ENHRY and CDR2 SYGVKD. This CDR3 is 14 amino acids long. CDR3 protein: CAISESNSIGLYTF. The CDR3 coding sequence is TGTGCCATCAGTGAGTCGAACAGTATTGGGTTGTACACCTTC.

The rearrangement uses TRBV7-9 and TRBJ1-2, with TRBD1 matching over 7 bases. The CDR3 covers 13 residues. V dropped 1 base and J dropped 8; count of bases not matched to a gene: 4. The V gene's germline CDR1 is SEHNR and CDR2 FQNEAQ (reference sequence). CDR3 residues: CASSLGQGQGYTF. DNA of the CDR3: TGTGCCAGCAGCTTAGGACAGGGTCAAGGCTACACCTTC.

This sequence joins TRBV6-1 and TRBJ2-4; possibly TRBD2 for D (6 bases). The germline V gene has CDR1 MNHNS and CDR2 SASEGT. The CDR3 covers 17 residues. Trimming cost V 0 bases and J 7 bases, with 19 bases left between them. The CDR3 coding sequence is TGTGCCAGCAGTGAAGCGAGGGCTTCAGGGAGGACCAACATTCAGTACTTC. Its translation: CASSEARASGRTNIQYF.

The gene calls are TRBV6-5 and TRBJ2-5, with D possibly matching TRBD1 (6 bases). The CDR3 extends over 14 amino acids. Germline values: CDR1 MNHEY, CDR2 SVGAGI. Trimming left V 6 bases short and J 4 bases short, with 15 bases between. CDR3 in DNA: TGTGCCAGCAGCCAGCTGATACAGGGAGAGACCCAGTACTTC. Protein product: CASSQLIQGETQYF.

The chain has TRBV7-2 and TRBJ1-3; D possibly corresponds to TRBD1 (6 bases). Germline-derived CDR1 and CDR2 are SGHTA and FQGNSA. The CDR3 consists of 15 residues. Trimming took off 2 bases at V and 4 bases at J, with 12 bases between the two ends. Here the CDR3 reads CASSLKAGDGNTIYF. CDR3 coding DNA: TGTGCCAGCAGCTTAAAAGCAGGGGACGGAAACACCATATATTTT.

The chain uses TRBV5-4 and TRBJ2-1, with 9 bases fitting TRBD2. V gave up 4 bases and J gave up 3 bases; unmatched junction bases: 8. Germline V gene data show CDR1 as SGHNT and CDR2 as YYREEE (reference sequence). This CDR3 contains 16 residues. The CDR3 nucleotides read TGTGCCAGCAGCCCAGCTAGCGGGGTAGACTACAATGAGCAGTTCTTC. Translating it yields CASSPASGVDYNEQFF.

V gene TRBV12-3 or TRBV12-4 combines with J gene TRBJ2-5; TRBD2 aligns across 7 bases. V was pared by 6 bases and J by 4 bases, with 5 bases of the junction left unmatched. CDR3 length equals 13 residues. The CDR3 nucleotides are TGTGCCAGCAGCCAAGGACTAGGAGAGACCCAGTACTTC. As protein: CASSQGLGETQYF.

In its sample, this clone was seen once. The V gene is TRBV2, the J gene TRBJ2-5, with 11 bases lining up with TRBD2. Germline assignment: CDR1 SNHLY and CDR2 FYNNEI. This CDR3 comprises 15 residues. Germline trimming cut 8 bases from V and 0 bases from J; bases unmatched to any gene: 5. CDR3 nucleotides: TGTGCCAGCGGGTCTAGCGGGGGGTACCAAGAGACCCAGTACTTC. Protein sequence: CASGSSGGYQETQYF. Combining the CDR3 with reference TRBV2 and TRBJ2-5 gives the whole variable domain EPEVTQTPSHQVTQMGQEVILRCVPISNHLYFYWYRQILGQKVEFLVSFYNNEISEKSEIFDDQFSVERPDGSNFTLKIRSTKLEDSAMYFCASGSSGGYQETQYFGPGTRLLVL.

The rearrangement uses TRBV5-4 and TRBJ1-4, with D unresolved. Trimming shortened V by 4 bases and J by 0 bases, and 13 bases separated the two germline ends. CDR3 size: 16 residues. Germline V gene lookup returns CDR1 SGHNT and CDR2 YYREEE (reference sequence). The CDR3: CASSPTAGTTNEKLFF. The DNA for the CDR3 is TGTGCCAGCAGCCCGACCGCGGGAACAACTAATGAAAAACTGTTTTTT.

The rearrangement links TRBV6-5 to TRBJ2-1; 10 bases line up with TRBD1. J lost 5 bases, V lost 6 bases, and 7 bases had no gene match. CDR3 length: 15 residues. The germline V gene encodes CDR1 MNHEY and CDR2 SVGAGI. The CDR3 sequence is CASSSDRGLHNEQFF. The CDR3 DNA reads as TGTGCCAGCAGCTCAGACAGGGGGCTGCACAATGAGCAGTTCTTC.

This clone was counted between two and nine times. The rearrangement joins TRBV30 to TRBJ1-1; 7 bases line up with TRBD1. The CDR3 has 13 amino acids. Germline V gene lookup returns CDR1 GTSNPN and CDR2 SVGIG (reference sequence). The V segment lost 7 bases and the J segment 3 bases; nucleotides outside the gene matches: 8. DNA of the CDR3: TGTGCCTTGGCCGGACAGGCGGACACTGAAGCTTTCTTT. Protein sequence: CALAGQADTEAFF.

The chain has TRBV4-2 and TRBJ1-3; TRBD1 is a possible D gene (5 bases). The V gene's germline CDR1 is LGHNA and CDR2 YNFKEQ. The ends were cut back, 0 bases at V and 7 bases at J, with 16 bases in the middle. This CDR3 comprises 16 residues. The CDR3 nucleotides read TGTGCCAGCAGCCAAGATCGTCCAAGGGAGGGGAACACCATATATTTT. It specifies CASSQDRPREGNTIYF.

This chain's CDR3 is CASSLFRVNTEAFF. The CDR3 DNA reads as TGTGCCAGCAGCTTGTTCAGGGTGAACACTGAAGCTTTCTTT. The chain couples TRBV5-5 to TRBJ1-1, with a possible D match to TRBD1 (5 bases). Between the trimmed V and J ends, which lost 1 base and 0 bases, there was a span of 7 bases. Looked up from germline, CDR1 is SGHKS and CDR2 is YYEKEE (reference sequence). This CDR3 spans 14 amino acids.

This sequence joins TRBV10-3 and TRBJ1-2; D is perhaps TRBD1 (6 bases). The germline V gene has CDR1 ENHRY and CDR2 SYGVKD. The CDR3 is 14 amino acids. The V and J ends lost 3 bases and 4 bases respectively, with 12 bases between them. The CDR3 is CAISDTGQFYGYTF. CDR3 sequence (DNA): TGTGCCATCAGTGACACAGGACAGTTCTATGGCTACACCTTC.

J is TRBJ1-2 and V is TRBV19; 10 bases agree with TRBD1. The length of the CDR3 is 18 residues. Germline CDR1 reads LNHDA; CDR2 reads SQIVND (reference sequence). With V trimmed by 5 bases and J by 4 bases, 16 bases remained unmatched. The CDR3 is CASSPMNRDRGVGYGYTF. As DNA, the CDR3 is TGTGCCAGTAGTCCCATGAACCGGGACAGGGGCGTAGGCTATGGCTACACCTTC.

This chain joins TRBV5-4 and TRBJ2-7, with 14 nucleotides matching TRBD2. The J segment lost 7 bases and the V segment lost 0 bases, leaving 3 bases of the junction unmatched. Looked up from germline, CDR1 is SGHNT and CDR2 is YYREEE (reference sequence). This CDR3 is 15 amino acids long. DNA for the CDR3: TGTGCCAGCAGCTTGGGGGGACTAGCGGGGGAAGAGCAGTACTTC. Its translation: CASSLGGLAGEEQYF.

The rearrangement joins TRBV24-1 to TRBJ2-2; a possible D gene is TRBD1 (6 bases). Germline V gene lookup returns CDR1 KGHDR and CDR2 SFDVKD. The CDR3 has 14 residues. Trimming took 6 bases from V and 3 from J, leaving 10 bases between them. CDR3 sequence: CATSTGYDTGELFF. CDR3 coding DNA: TGTGCCACCAGTACAGGGTACGACACCGGGGAGCTGTTTTTT.

This clone was counted a single time. The V gene is TRBV18, the J gene TRBJ2-3, with a tentative D call TRBD1 (6 bases). V was trimmed by 4 bases and J by 1 base, leaving 9 bases between them. The CDR3 runs to 14 residues. Germline-derived CDR1 and CDR2 are KGHSH and LQKENI. CDR3 sequence: CASSRTDRTDTQYF. CDR3 in DNA: TGTGCCAGCTCACGGACAGACCGCACAGATACGCAGTATTTT.

This clone has more than one count but fewer than ten. V is TRBV11-1 and J is TRBJ2-7, with a possible D match to TRBD1 (6 bases). The ends were cut back, 5 bases at V and 4 bases at J, with 15 bases in the middle. Per the germline V gene, CDR1 is SGHAT and CDR2 is FQDESV (reference sequence). The length of the CDR3 is 14 residues. The CDR3 region is CASSPSGTHYEQYF. CDR3 DNA sequence: TGTGCCAGCAGCCCCTCCGGGACACATTACGAGCAGTACTTC.

The chain carries TRBV27 and TRBJ2-7; the D is unclear. Germline CDR1 reads MNHEY; CDR2 reads SMNVEV (reference sequence). The CDR3 spans 13 residues. Trimming cost V 3 bases and J 3 bases, with 9 bases left between them. As DNA, the CDR3 is TGTGCCAGCAGTTTGCGAGTAGACTACGAGCAGTACTTC. It encodes CASSLRVDYEQYF.

J is TRBJ2-7 and V is TRBV10-1; possibly TRBD2 for D (6 bases). V lost 5 bases and J lost 6, with 14 bases in between. This CDR3 is built from 13 residues. In germline, CDR1 is WNHNN, CDR2 SYGVQD (reference sequence). CDR3 residues: CASSSGGKREQYF. Here the CDR3 DNA reads TGCGCCAGCAGTTCAGGCGGGAAACGCGAGCAGTACTTC.

This clone was counted a single time. The chain employs TRBV9 and TRBJ2-3; D unclear. This CDR3 is 11 amino acids long. V was trimmed by 0 bases and J by 7 bases, leaving 3 bases between them. Germline assignment: CDR1 SGDLS and CDR2 YYNGEE. The chain's CDR3 is CASSVGNTQYF. In DNA form, the CDR3 reads TGTGCCAGCAGCGTAGGTAATACGCAGTATTTT.